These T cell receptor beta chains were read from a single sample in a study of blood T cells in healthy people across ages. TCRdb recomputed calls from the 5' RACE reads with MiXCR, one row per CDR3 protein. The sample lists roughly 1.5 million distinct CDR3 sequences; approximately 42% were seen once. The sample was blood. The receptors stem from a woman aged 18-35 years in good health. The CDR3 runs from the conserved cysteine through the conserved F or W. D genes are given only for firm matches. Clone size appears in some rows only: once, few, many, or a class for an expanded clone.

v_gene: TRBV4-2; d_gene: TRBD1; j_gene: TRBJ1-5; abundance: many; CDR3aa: CASSQGQGANQPQHF; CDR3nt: TGTGCCAGCAGCCAGGGACAGGGGGCAAATCAGCCCCAGCATTTT
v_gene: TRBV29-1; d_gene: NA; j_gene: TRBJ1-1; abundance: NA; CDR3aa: CSVEYLEARGADTEAFF; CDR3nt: TGCAGCGTTGAATACCTCGAGGCGAGGGGAGCAGACACTGAAGCTTTCTTT
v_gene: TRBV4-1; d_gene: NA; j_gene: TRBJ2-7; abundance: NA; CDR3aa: CASSQEVAVSSYEQYF; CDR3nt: TGCGCCAGCAGCCAAGAAGTGGCGGTGAGCTCCTACGAGCAGTACTTC
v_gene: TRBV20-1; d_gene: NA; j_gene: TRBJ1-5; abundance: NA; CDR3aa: CSARGPGVHNQPQHF; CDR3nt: TGCAGTGCTAGAGGCCCAGGGGTTCACAATCAGCCCCAGCATTTT
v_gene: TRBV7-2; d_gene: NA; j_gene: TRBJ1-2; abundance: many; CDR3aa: CASSSTGTSNYGYTF; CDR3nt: TGTGCCAGCAGCTCGACCGGGACATCTAACTATGGCTACACCTTC
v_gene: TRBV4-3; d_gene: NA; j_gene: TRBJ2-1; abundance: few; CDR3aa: CASSPHGLTLYNEQFF; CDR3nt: TGCGCCAGCAGCCCCCACGGACTAACCCTCTACAATGAGCAGTTCTTC
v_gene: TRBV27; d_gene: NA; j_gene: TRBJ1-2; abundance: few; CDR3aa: CASSLSRDIYGYTF; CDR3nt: TGTGCCAGCAGTTTATCGCGGGACATCTATGGCTACACCTTC
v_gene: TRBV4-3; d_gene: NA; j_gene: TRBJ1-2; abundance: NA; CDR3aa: CASSQDGGRSIYGYTF; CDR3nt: TGCGCCAGCAGCCAAGACGGGGGCAGGAGTATCTATGGCTACACCTTC
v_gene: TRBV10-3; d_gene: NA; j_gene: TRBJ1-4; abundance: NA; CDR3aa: CAISESPPSLGEKLFF; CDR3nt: TGTGCCATCAGTGAGTCCCCACCATCCTTGGGTGAAAAACTGTTTTTT
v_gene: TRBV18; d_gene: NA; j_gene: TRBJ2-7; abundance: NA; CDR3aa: CASSRDGSFEQYF; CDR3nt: TGTGCCAGCTCACGGGACGGATCCTTTGAGCAGTACTTC
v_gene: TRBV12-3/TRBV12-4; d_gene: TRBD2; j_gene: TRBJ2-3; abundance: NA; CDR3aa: CASSFRRQREGNTQYF; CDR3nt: TGTGCCAGCAGTTTCCGCCGCCAGCGGGAGGGAAATACGCAGTATTTT
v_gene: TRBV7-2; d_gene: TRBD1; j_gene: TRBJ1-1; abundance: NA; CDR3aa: CASSLRTGLLLNTEAFF; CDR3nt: TGTGCCAGCAGCTTAAGGACAGGTCTACTTCTGAACACTGAAGCTTTCTTT
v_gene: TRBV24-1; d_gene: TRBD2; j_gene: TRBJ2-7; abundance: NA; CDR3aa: CATSTRTSGSFEQYF; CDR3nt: TGTGCCACCAGCACGAGGACTAGCGGGAGTTTCGAGCAGTACTTC
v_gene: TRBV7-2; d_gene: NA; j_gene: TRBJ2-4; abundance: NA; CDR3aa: CASTKGRVGEEQYF; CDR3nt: TGTGCCAGCACAAAGGGCAGAGTGGGTGAGGAGCAGTACTTC
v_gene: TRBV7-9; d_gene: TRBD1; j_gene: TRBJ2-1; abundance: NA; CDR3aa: CVSSLVTGVMNEQFF; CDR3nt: TGTGTCAGCAGCTTAGTTACAGGGGTTATGAATGAGCAGTTCTTC
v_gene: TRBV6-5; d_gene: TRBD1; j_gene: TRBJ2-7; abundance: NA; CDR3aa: CASSYGQGSHEQYF; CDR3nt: TGTGCCAGCAGTTACGGACAGGGGTCCCACGAGCAGTACTTC
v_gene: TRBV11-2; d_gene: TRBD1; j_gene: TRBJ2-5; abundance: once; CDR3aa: CASSSGTGAEETQYF; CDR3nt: TGTGCCAGCAGCTCCGGGACAGGAGCCGAAGAGACCCAGTACTTC
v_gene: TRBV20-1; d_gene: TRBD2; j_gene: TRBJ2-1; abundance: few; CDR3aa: CSASSGTSDEQFF; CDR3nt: TGCAGTGCTTCCTCCGGGACTAGTGATGAGCAGTTCTTC
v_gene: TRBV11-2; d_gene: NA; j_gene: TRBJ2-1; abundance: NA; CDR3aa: CASSLVLSARMNEQFF; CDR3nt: TGTGCCAGCAGCTTAGTTTTAAGCGCAAGAATGAATGAGCAGTTCTTC
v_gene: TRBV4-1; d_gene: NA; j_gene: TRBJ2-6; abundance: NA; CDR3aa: CASSTQSYRAAGANVLTF; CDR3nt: TGCGCCAGCAGCACCCAATCATACAGGGCAGCTGGGGCCAACGTCCTGACTTTC
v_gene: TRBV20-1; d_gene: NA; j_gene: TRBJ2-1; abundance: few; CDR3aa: CSVQSYNEQFF; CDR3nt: TGCAGTGTTCAGAGCTACAATGAGCAGTTCTTC
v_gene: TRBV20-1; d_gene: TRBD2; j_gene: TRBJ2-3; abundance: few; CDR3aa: CSARDRSGGADTQYF; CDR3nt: TGCAGTGCTAGAGATCGAAGCGGGGGTGCAGATACGCAGTATTTT
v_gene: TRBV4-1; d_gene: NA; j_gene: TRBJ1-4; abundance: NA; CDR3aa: CASSQDAGTTNEKLFF; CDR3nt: TGCGCCAGTAGCCAAGATGCTGGGACAACTAATGAAAAACTGTTTTTT
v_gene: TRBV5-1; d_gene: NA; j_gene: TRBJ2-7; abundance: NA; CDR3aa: CASSLGPEWYEQYF; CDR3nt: TGCGCCAGCAGCTTGGGTCCTGAATGGTACGAGCAGTACTTC
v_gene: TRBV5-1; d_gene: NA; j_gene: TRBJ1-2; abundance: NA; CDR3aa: CASSAPPVYGYTF; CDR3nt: TGCGCCAGCAGCGCCCCCCCTGTCTATGGCTACACCTTC
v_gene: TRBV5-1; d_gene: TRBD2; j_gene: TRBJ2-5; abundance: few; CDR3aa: CASSDTAGLAGVGTQYF; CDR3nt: TGCGCCAGCAGCGATACCGCGGGACTAGCGGGAGTCGGGACCCAGTACTTC
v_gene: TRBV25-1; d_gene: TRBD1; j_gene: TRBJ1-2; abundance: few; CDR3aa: CASSEYGTVYGYTF; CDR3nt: TGTGCCAGCAGTGAATATGGGACAGTTTATGGCTACACCTTC
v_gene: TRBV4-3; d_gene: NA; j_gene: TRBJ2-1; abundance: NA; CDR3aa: CASSQGLANSNEQFF; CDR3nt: TGCGCCAGCAGCCAAGGGCTTGCCAACTCCAATGAGCAGTTCTTC
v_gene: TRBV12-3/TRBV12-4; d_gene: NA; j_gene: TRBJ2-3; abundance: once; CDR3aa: CASSPFGWGAGTDTQYF; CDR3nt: TGTGCCAGCAGTCCTTTTGGGTGGGGGGCCGGAACAGATACGCAGTATTTT
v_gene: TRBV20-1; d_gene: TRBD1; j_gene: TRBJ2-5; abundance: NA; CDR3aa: CSARTRQGAWETQYF; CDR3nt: TGCAGTGCTAGGACTCGGCAGGGGGCTTGGGAGACCCAGTACTTC
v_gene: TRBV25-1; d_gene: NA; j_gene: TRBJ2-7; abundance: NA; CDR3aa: CASSPRQADEQYF; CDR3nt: TGTGCCAGCAGCCCTCGGCAGGCCGACGAGCAGTACTTC
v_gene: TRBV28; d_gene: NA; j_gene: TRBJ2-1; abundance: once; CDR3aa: CASSFVGGVVYNEQFF; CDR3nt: TGTGCCAGCAGTTTTGTAGGGGGTGTGGTTTACAATGAGCAGTTCTTC
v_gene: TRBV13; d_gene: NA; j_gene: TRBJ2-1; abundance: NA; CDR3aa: CASSLIRSEGSYEQFF; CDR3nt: TGTGCCAGCAGCTTAATTCGGAGCGAAGGCTCTTATGAGCAGTTCTTC
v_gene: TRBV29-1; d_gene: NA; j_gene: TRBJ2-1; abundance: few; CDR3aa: CSVRGPYNEQFF; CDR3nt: TGCAGCGTTCGGGGGCCCTACAATGAGCAGTTCTTC
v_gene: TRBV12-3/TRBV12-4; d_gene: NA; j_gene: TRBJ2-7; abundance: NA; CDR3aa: CASSRYRDTYEQYF; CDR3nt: TGTGCCAGCAGTCGATACCGGGACACCTACGAGCAGTACTTC
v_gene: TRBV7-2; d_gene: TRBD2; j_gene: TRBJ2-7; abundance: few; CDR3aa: CASSLGGGLSGRKYEQYF; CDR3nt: TGTGCCAGCAGCTTAGGTGGGGGACTAAGCGGGAGAAAATACGAGCAGTACTTC
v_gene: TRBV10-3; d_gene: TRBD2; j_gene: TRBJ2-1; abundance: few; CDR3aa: CAISSSGSYNEQFF; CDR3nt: TGTGCCATCAGTTCTAGCGGCTCCTACAATGAGCAGTTCTTC
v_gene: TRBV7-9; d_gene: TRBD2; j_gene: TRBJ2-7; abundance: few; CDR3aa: CASSLAGGFNEQYF; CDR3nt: TGTGCCAGCAGCTTGGCGGGAGGCTTCAATGAGCAGTACTTC
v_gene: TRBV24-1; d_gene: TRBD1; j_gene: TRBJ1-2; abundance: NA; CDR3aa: CATITGTGKSGYTF; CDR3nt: TGTGCCACCATCACCGGGACAGGGAAAAGTGGCTACACCTTC
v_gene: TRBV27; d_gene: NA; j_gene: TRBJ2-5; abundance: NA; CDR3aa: CASSFRANQETQYF; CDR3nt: TGTGCCAGCAGTTTCCGGGCCAACCAAGAGACCCAGTACTTC
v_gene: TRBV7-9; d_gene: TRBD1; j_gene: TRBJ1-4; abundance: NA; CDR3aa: CASSLEGGREKLFF; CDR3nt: TGTGCCAGCAGCTTAGAAGGGGGCCGTGAAAAACTGTTTTTT
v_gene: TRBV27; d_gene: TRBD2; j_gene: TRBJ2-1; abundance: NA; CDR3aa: CASSVYRGDNEQFF; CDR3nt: TGTGCCAGCAGTGTATACCGGGGGGACAATGAGCAGTTCTTC
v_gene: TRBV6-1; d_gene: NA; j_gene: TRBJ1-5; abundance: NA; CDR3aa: CASSERMTYDQPQHF; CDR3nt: TGTGCCAGCAGTGAAAGGATGACATACGATCAGCCCCAGCATTTT
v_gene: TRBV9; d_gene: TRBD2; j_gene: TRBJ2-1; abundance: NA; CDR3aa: CASRAGLAGVNEQFF; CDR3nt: TGTGCCAGCAGAGCCGGGCTAGCGGGAGTAAATGAGCAGTTCTTC
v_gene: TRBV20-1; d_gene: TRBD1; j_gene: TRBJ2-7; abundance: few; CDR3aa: CSASGQGRTYEQYF; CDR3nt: TGCAGTGCTAGTGGACAGGGTCGCACCTACGAGCAGTACTTC
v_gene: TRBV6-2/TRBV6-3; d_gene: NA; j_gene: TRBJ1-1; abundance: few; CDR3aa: CASSYSGGRGAFF; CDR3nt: TGTGCCAGCAGTTACTCGGGGGGGCGCGGAGCTTTCTTT
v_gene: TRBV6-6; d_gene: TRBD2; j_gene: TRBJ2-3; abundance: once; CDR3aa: CASTVSGTIGRDTQYF; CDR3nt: TGTGCCAGCACAGTGTCCGGGACTATCGGCAGGGATACGCAGTATTTT
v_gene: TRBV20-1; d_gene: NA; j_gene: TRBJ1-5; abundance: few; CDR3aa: CSASDGSYSNQPQHF; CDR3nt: TGCAGTGCTAGTGACGGATCCTATAGCAATCAGCCCCAGCATTTT
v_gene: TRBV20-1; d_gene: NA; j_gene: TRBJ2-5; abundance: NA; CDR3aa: CSASGDTQETQYF; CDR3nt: TGCAGTGCTAGTGGGGACACACAAGAGACCCAGTACTTC
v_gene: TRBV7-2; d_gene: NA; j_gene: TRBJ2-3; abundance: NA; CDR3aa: CASALWGVQADTQYF; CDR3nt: TGTGCCAGCGCCCTTTGGGGGGTCCAAGCAGATACGCAGTATTTT
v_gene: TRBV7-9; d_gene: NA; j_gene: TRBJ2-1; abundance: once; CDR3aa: CASSHAPSYNEQFF; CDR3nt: TGTGCCAGCAGCCATGCTCCCAGTTACAATGAGCAGTTCTTC
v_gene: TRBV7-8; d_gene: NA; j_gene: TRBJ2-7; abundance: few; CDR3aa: CASTIRGLSSYEQYF; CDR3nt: TGTGCCAGCACCATAAGGGGCTTGAGCTCCTACGAGCAGTACTTC
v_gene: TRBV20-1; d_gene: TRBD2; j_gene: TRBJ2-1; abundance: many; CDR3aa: CSARGGPGTSGGVPDNEQFF; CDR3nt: TGCAGTGCTAGAGGGGGTCCCGGGACTAGCGGGGGGGTACCTGACAATGAGCAGTTCTTC
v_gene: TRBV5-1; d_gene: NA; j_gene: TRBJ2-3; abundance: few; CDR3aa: CASSSRTAIHLTDTQYF; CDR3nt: TGCGCCAGCAGCTCCCGGACAGCCATCCACCTCACAGATACGCAGTATTTT
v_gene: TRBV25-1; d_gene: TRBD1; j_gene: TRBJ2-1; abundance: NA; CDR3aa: CASSDPGTGGREQFF; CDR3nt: TGTGCCAGCAGTGACCCCGGGACAGGGGGTCGTGAGCAGTTCTTC
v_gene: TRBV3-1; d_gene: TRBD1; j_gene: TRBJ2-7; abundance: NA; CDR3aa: CASSQPRQGFYEQYF; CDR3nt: TGTGCCAGCAGCCAACCGAGACAGGGCTTTTACGAGCAGTACTTC